Listed below are T cell receptor beta chains from one sample, sequenced in a study of cytomegalovirus exposure and HLA in healthy donors. Generated by immunoSEQ multiplex PCR, the TCRdb table keeps only in-frame clones and is missing some. The sample has approximately 150,000 clones; around 78% are singletons. Source material: PBMCs. These receptors were collected from a woman younger than 30 in good health and CMV-seropositive. CDR3s include the opening cysteine and the closing phenylalanine or tryptophan. D genes are given only for firm matches. Some rows have no size entry. The others give once, few or many, or a class for an expanded clone.

D: -
V: TRBV11-2
size: -
J: TRBJ2-1
CDR3: CASSSGGTLVEQFF
DNA: TGTGCCAGCAGCTCAGGGGGGACTTTAGTTGAGCAGTTCTTC

D: TRBD2
V: TRBV6-5
size: -
J: TRBJ2-1
CDR3: CASTPRGGGLIGQFF
DNA: TGTGCCAGCACCCCACGGGGCGGGGGGTTGATAGGGCAGTTCTTC

D: TRBD1
V: TRBV10-1
size: -
J: TRBJ2-5
CDR3: CASSGDRGAQYF
DNA: TGCGCCAGCAGCGGGGACAGGGGGGCCCAGTACTTC

D: TRBD1
V: TRBV19
size: -
J: TRBJ2-1
CDR3: CASRETGGQGEQFF
DNA: TGTGCCAGTAGGGAGACAGGGGGTCAAGGTGAGCAGTTCTTC

D: -
V: TRBV19
size: once
J: TRBJ2-3
CDR3: CASSIEGKSTDTQYF
DNA: TGTGCCAGTAGTATAGAGGGCAAGAGCACAGATACGCAGTATTTT

D: TRBD1
V: TRBV18
size: -
J: TRBJ1-2
CDR3: CASSPTGGDVYTF
DNA: TGTGCCAGCTCACCTACAGGGGGAGATGTCTACACCTTC

D: -
V: TRBV7-9
size: -
J: TRBJ1-1
CDR3: CASSLDRREAFF
DNA: TGTGCCAGCAGCTTAGATAGGAGGGAAGCTTTCTTT

D: -
V: TRBV13
size: -
J: TRBJ2-3
CDR3: CASSSTRSTDTQYF
DNA: TGTGCCAGCAGCTCCACCAGGTCCACAGATACGCAGTATTTT

D: TRBD2
V: TRBV25-1
size: -
J: TRBJ2-3
CDR3: CASTGGDTDTQYF
DNA: TGTGCCAGCACGGGGGGGGACACAGATACGCAGTATTTT

D: TRBD1
V: TRBV6-1
size: -
J: TRBJ2-3
CDR3: CASSEALGTGGADTQYF
DNA: TGTGCCAGCAGTGAAGCGCTTGGGACAGGGGGCGCAGATACGCAGTATTTT

D: -
V: TRBV28
size: once
J: TRBJ2-1
CDR3: CASSLVYSNEQFF
DNA: TGTGCCAGCAGTTTAGTTTATTCCAATGAGCAGTTCTTC

D: TRBD1
V: TRBV7-2
size: -
J: TRBJ1-6
CDR3: CASSSGPGQGSPLHF
DNA: TGTGCCAGCAGCTCCGGACCGGGACAGGGGTCTCCCCTCCACTTT

D: -
V: TRBV5-1
size: -
J: TRBJ2-7
CDR3: CASSLVGRAGTYEQYF
DNA: TGCGCCAGCAGCTTGGTTGGCCGGGCGGGGACCTACGAGCAGTACTTC

D: TRBD1
V: TRBV6-5
size: -
J: TRBJ1-2
CDR3: CASRSQGPEAMGYTF
DNA: TGTGCCAGCAGGTCACAGGGGCCCGAGGCGATGGGCTACACCTTC

D: -
V: TRBV28
size: -
J: TRBJ1-5
CDR3: CASSLRDTRRKPQHF
DNA: TGTGCCAGCAGTTTAAGGGACACCAGGCGGAAGCCCCAGCATTTT

D: -
V: TRBV19
size: -
J: TRBJ1-1
CDR3: CASMSYTEAFF
DNA: TGTGCCAGTATGAGTTACACTGAAGCTTTCTTT

D: TRBD1
V: TRBV5-1
size: -
J: TRBJ2-2
CDR3: CASSLGRTGHTGELFF
DNA: TGCGCCAGCAGCTTGGGTCGGACAGGTCACACCGGGGAGCTGTTTTTT

D: -
V: TRBV5-6
size: -
J: TRBJ1-2
CDR3: CASSFPGVDDYGYTF
DNA: TGTGCCAGCAGCTTTCCGGGGGTTGACGACTATGGCTACACCTTC

D: TRBD1
V: TRBV5-1
size: -
J: TRBJ2-2
CDR3: CASSLDRGYTGELFF
DNA: TGCGCCAGCAGCTTAGACAGGGGGTACACCGGGGAGCTGTTTTTT

D: TRBD2
V: TRBV5-1
size: -
J: TRBJ2-3
CDR3: CASSEGLAGGGHTQYF
DNA: TGCGCCAGCAGCGAGGGACTAGCGGGGGGCGGGCATACGCAGTATTTT

D: -
V: TRBV7-9
size: -
J: TRBJ1-4
CDR3: CASSFGGLGPNEKLFF
DNA: TGTGCCAGCAGCTTTGGGGGGTTGGGCCCGAATGAAAAACTGTTTTTT

D: TRBD1
V: TRBV7-8
size: few
J: TRBJ1-1
CDR3: CASSLVRNRGRTEAFF
DNA: TGTGCCAGCAGCTTAGTCAGAAACAGGGGTCGCACTGAAGCTTTCTTT

D: TRBD2
V: TRBV4-1
size: -
J: TRBJ2-1
CDR3: CASSPWGIAGNNEQFF
DNA: TGCGCCAGCAGCCCCTGGGGAATAGCGGGGAACAATGAGCAGTTCTTC

D: -
V: TRBV9
size: -
J: TRBJ1-2
CDR3: CASSVERWTPNYGYTF
DNA: TGTGCCAGCAGCGTAGAGCGTTGGACACCTAACTATGGCTACACCTTC

D: TRBD1
V: TRBV4-3
size: -
J: TRBJ2-1
CDR3: CASSQLDRGNYNEQFF
DNA: TGCGCCAGCAGCCAATTGGACAGGGGTAACTACAATGAGCAGTTCTTC

D: TRBD1
V: TRBV6-5
size: -
J: TRBJ2-7
CDR3: CASSIAPGGSYEQYF
DNA: TGTGCCAGCAGTATCGCCCCAGGGGGTTCCTACGAGCAGTACTTC

D: TRBD1
V: TRBV7-2
size: -
J: TRBJ1-3
CDR3: CASSSGQGGGNTIYF
DNA: TGTGCCAGCAGCTCGGGACAGGGAGGTGGAAACACCATATATTTT

D: -
V: TRBV29-1
size: -
J: TRBJ1-2
CDR3: CSVDRPWGYTF
DNA: TGCAGCGTTGACAGGCCGTGGGGCTACACCTTC

D: -
V: TRBV5-1
size: -
J: TRBJ2-1
CDR3: CASSFTGLPGNEQFF
DNA: TGCGCCAGCAGCTTTACGGGACTCCCCGGGAATGAGCAGTTCTTC

D: TRBD1
V: TRBV19
size: -
J: TRBJ2-4
CDR3: CASSDAGGKNIQYF
DNA: TGTGCCAGTAGTGATGCAGGGGGCAAAAACATTCAGTACTTC

D: -
V: TRBV12-2
size: -
J: TRBJ2-6
CDR3: CASRPWTGAVDGANVLTF
DNA: TGTGCAAGTCGCCCTTGGACAGGGGCCGTTGATGGGGCCAACGTCCTGACTTTC

D: -
V: TRBV25-1
size: -
J: TRBJ2-6
CDR3: CASSEKGGSGANVLTF
DNA: TGTGCCAGCAGTGAAAAAGGGGGATCTGGGGCCAACGTCCTGACTTTC

D: TRBD1
V: TRBV28
size: once
J: TRBJ1-6
CDR3: CASSLLGQGYSPLHF
DNA: TGTGCCAGCAGTTTACTGGGACAGGGTTATTCACCCCTCCACTTT

D: -
V: TRBV11-2
size: -
J: TRBJ2-5
CDR3: CASSPRETQYF
DNA: TGTGCCAGCAGCCCCCGGGAGACCCAGTACTTC

D: -
V: TRBV27
size: -
J: TRBJ2-5
CDR3: CASRQSFGETQYF
DNA: TGTGCCAGCAGGCAATCTTTCGGGGAGACCCAGTACTTC

D: TRBD1
V: TRBV10-1
size: -
J: TRBJ1-1
CDR3: CASSEQARGATEAFF
DNA: TGCGCCAGCAGTGAACAGGCCAGGGGGGCCACTGAAGCTTTCTTT

D: TRBD2
V: TRBV18
size: -
J: TRBJ2-7
CDR3: CASSPAAGIGSYEQYF
DNA: TGTGCCAGCTCACCAGCAGCGGGGATCGGGTCCTACGAGCAGTACTTC

D: -
V: TRBV7-9
size: -
J: TRBJ2-3
CDR3: CASSSVTDTQYF
DNA: TGTGCCAGCAGCTCAGTCACAGATACGCAGTATTTT

D: -
V: TRBV6-1
size: -
J: TRBJ1-4
CDR3: CASSETGRSNEKLFF
DNA: TGTGCCAGCAGTGAAACAGGGCGGAGTAATGAAAAACTGTTTTTT

D: -
V: TRBV6-5
size: few
J: TRBJ2-7
CDR3: CASSYGTPPYEQYF
DNA: TGTGCCAGCAGTTACGGGACTCCTCCCTACGAGCAGTACTTC

D: TRBD1
V: TRBV7-9
size: -
J: TRBJ1-4
CDR3: CASSVPRGRVGKLFF
DNA: TGTGCCAGCAGCGTTCCCAGGGGGCGCGTGGGAAAACTGTTTTTT

D: TRBD1
V: TRBV18
size: once
J: TRBJ1-2
CDR3: CASSLQGANYGYTF
DNA: TGTGCCAGCTCTTTGCAGGGGGCTAACTATGGCTACACCTTC